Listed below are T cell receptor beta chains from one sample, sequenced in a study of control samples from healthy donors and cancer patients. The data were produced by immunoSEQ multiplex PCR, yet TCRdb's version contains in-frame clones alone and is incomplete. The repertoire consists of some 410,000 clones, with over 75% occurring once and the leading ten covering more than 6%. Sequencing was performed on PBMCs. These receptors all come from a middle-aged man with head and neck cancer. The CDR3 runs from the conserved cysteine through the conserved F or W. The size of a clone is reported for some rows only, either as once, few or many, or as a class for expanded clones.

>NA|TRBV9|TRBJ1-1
CASSVASGTEAFF
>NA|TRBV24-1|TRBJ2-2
CATSDTTSGRPGELFF
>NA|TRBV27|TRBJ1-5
CASSPSQGPQHF
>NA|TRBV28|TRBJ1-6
CASSLWTDNSPLHF
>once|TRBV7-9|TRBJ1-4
CASSFSATNEKLFF
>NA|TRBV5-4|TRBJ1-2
CASSLNYGYTF
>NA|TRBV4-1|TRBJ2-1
CAPRLAVNEQFF
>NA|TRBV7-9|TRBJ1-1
CASSLGTGFSLTEAFF
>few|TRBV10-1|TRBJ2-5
CASTPGGTQYF
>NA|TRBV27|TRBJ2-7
CASSVAGREQYF
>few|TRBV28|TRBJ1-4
CASSSHPVTAATNEKLFF
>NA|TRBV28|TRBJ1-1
CASRLGGAGGMNTEAFF
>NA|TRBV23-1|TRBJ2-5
CASSGSSQETQYF
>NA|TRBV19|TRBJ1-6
CASSIRDQASPLHF
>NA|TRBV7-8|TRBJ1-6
CASSFSAYNSPLHF